These 14 T cell receptor beta chains originate from one sample sequenced in a study of blood T cell repertoires in COVID-19 (dated by TCRdb to 2020 to 2021). Library preparation was by the immunoSEQ multiplex PCR assay. Here the immuneACCESS table is served through TCRdb, limited to in-frame sequences with V and J called. Missing clones are a known gap in these copies; in checked studies unresolved V genes cover under half, and the rest lacks a known reason. Here the sample has 150,000 to 200,000 clones; around 76% occur a single time. The top ten constitute more than 7.5% of the sample. Sequencing used peripheral blood. All receptors derive from a woman aged 70 to 79 with acute or convalescent COVID-19.

The CDR3 spells CASSPPPTGSGNTIYF. CDR3 DNA: TGTGCCAGCAGTCCACCCCCGACAGGGTCTGGAAACACCATATATTTT. This chain uses TRBV28 with TRBJ1-3; 7 nucleotides align to TRBD1. Losses at the gene ends were 5 bases for V and 1 base for J; bases not matched to a gene: 8. CDR3 size: 16 residues. The V gene's germline CDR1 is MDHEN and CDR2 SYDVKM.

The gene calls are TRBV28 and TRBJ1-1, with a possible D match to TRBD1 (5 bases). The CDR3 totals 15 residues. Trimming took off 2 bases at V and 5 bases at J, with 15 bases between the two ends. Germline V gene data show CDR1 as MDHEN and CDR2 as SYDVKM. The CDR3 sequence is CASSLGGGLGTEAFF. Here the CDR3 DNA reads TGTGCCAGCAGTTTAGGGGGGGGACTAGGGACTGAAGCTTTCTTT.

V and J are TRBV11-2 and TRBJ1-1; TRBD1 matches at 12 bases. The CDR3 has 15 residues. Germline CDR1 and CDR2: SGHAT and FQNNGV. The ends lost 5 bases at V and 5 bases at J; junction bases unmatched: 6. Here the CDR3 reads CASSRDRGRATEAFF. Written as DNA, the CDR3 is TGTGCCAGCAGCCGGGACAGGGGGCGTGCGACTGAAGCTTTCTTT.

The V gene is TRBV27, the J gene TRBJ2-1, with 8 positions matching TRBD2. The CDR3 consists of 21 residues. Looked up from germline, CDR1 is MNHEY and CDR2 is SMNVEV (reference sequence). V lost 0 bases, J lost 0 bases, and 16 bases stayed unmatched. Here the CDR3 reads CASSLSAGGLPRPSSYNEQFF. In DNA, the CDR3 is TGTGCCAGCAGTTTATCGGCGGGGGGACTCCCACGGCCGAGCTCCTACAATGAGCAGTTCTTC.

The rearrangement uses TRBV9 and TRBJ2-7; 7 bases are shared with TRBD2. V shed 4 bases, J shed 2 bases, and the junction held 9 bases outside the gene matches. Per germline, CDR1 SGDLS and CDR2 YYNGEE. The CDR3 runs 15 residues. CDR3 sequence reads: CASSPTSDDAYEQYF. DNA for the CDR3: TGTGCCAGCAGCCCTACTAGCGACGACGCCTACGAGCAGTACTTC.

V is TRBV19 and J is TRBJ1-1; weak D call: TRBD1 (6 bases). Between the trimmed V and J ends, which lost 3 bases and 7 bases, there was a span of 21 bases. Germline V gene lookup returns CDR1 LNHDA and CDR2 SQIVND (reference sequence). This CDR3 spans 16 amino acids. CDR3 sequence (DNA): TGTGCCAGTAGTATTGGTTGGACAGTCAATGTGGGTGAAGCTTTCTTT. This sequence encodes CASSIGWTVNVGEAFF.

The chain has TRBV6-2 or TRBV6-3 and TRBJ2-5, with a possible D match to TRBD2 (5 bases). Germline V lookup: CDR1 MNHEY, CDR2 SVGEGT. The CDR3 loop spans 13 amino acids. V was shortened by 0 bases and J by 7 bases, with 9 bases between the two germline ends. The CDR3 coding sequence is TGTGCCAGCAGTTACTCGTCACGGGGGACCCAGTACTTC. Protein product: CASSYSSRGTQYF.

This chain links TRBV19 with TRBJ1-5; no firm D call. The V gene lost 10 bases and the J gene lost 4 bases, with 17 bases spanning the gap. The length of the CDR3 is 14 residues. CDR1 is LNHDA, CDR2 SQIVND, per germline (reference sequence). The CDR3, as DNA: TGTGCCACCGGGATCCCGCATTTAAATCAGCCCCAGCATTTT. Encoded protein: CATGIPHLNQPQHF.

The chain is built from TRBV7-6 and TRBJ2-1; TRBD1 matches 9 bases. The CDR3 spans 16 residues. After removal of 4 bases from V and 3 bases from J, the junction contained 7 bases not matched to a gene. CDR1 and CDR2 (germline): SGHVS, FNYEAQ. The CDR3 nucleotides are TGTGCCAGCAGCTCCCTACAGGGGGCTTTCTACAATGAGCAGTTCTTC. It codes for CASSSLQGAFYNEQFF.

The chain uses TRBV6-6 and TRBJ2-2, with TRBD1 matching over 7 bases. Unmatched junction bases numbered 5, after V lost 4 bases and J lost 6 bases. Germline CDR1 MNHNY, CDR2 SVGAGI (reference sequence). This CDR3 comprises 14 residues. Here the CDR3 DNA reads TGTGCCAGCAGTTCGAGACAGGGTGCCGGGGAGCTGTTTTTT. Translated, it gives CASSSRQGAGELFF.

This chain connects TRBV29-1 to TRBJ1-2; no firm D call. V lost 3 bases, J lost 4 bases, and 9 bases lay in between. CDR3 length equals 12 residues. The germline gives CDR1 SQVTM, CDR2 ANQGSEA. The CDR3 DNA reads TGCAGCGTTGAGAGAGGGAGCTATGGCTACACCTTC. It encodes CSVERGSYGYTF. Variable domain in full (rest from reference TRBV29-1 and TRBJ1-2): SAVISQKPSRDICQRGTSLTIQCQVDSQVTMMFWYRQQPGQSLTLIATANQGSEATYESGFVIDKFPISRPNLTFSTLTVSNMSPEDSSIYLCSVERGSYGYTFGSGTRLTVV.

The chain joins TRBV7-2 to TRBJ2-7, with TRBD2 as a possible D gene (6 bases). Germline CDR1 SGHTA, CDR2 FQGNSA. This CDR3 spans 16 amino acids. Trimming took 2 bases from V and 4 from J, leaving 18 bases between them. Here the CDR3 reads CASSLRVGREGYEQYF. The CDR3 region has the DNA TGTGCCAGCAGCTTAAGAGTCGGGAGAGAAGGGTACGAGCAGTACTTC. The full variable domain, with the rest looked up from reference TRBV7-2 and TRBJ2-7, is GAGVSQSPSNKVTEKGKDVELRCDPISGHTALYWYRQSLGQGLEFLIYFQGNSAPDKSGLPSDRFSAERTGGSVSTLTIQRTQQEDSAVYLCASSLRVGREGYEQYFGPGTRLTVT.

This rearrangement joins TRBV3-1 (or the pseudogene TRBV3-2) to TRBJ1-2; the D gene is possibly TRBD1 (6 bases). The V gene's germline CDR1 is LGHDT and CDR2 YNNKEL (reference sequence). The CDR3 totals 15 residues. V was shortened by 0 bases and J by 0 bases, with 8 bases between the two germline ends. This CDR3 reads CASSQDRGANYGYTF. Here the CDR3 DNA reads TGTGCCAGCAGCCAAGACAGGGGTGCTAACTATGGCTACACCTTC.

The chain uses TRBV7-9 and TRBJ1-5; TRBD1 aligns across 10 bases. There are 16 residues in the CDR3. In germline, CDR1 is SEHNR, CDR2 FQNEAQ (reference sequence). V dropped 5 bases and J dropped 5; count of bases not matched to a gene: 9. The DNA for the CDR3 is TGTGCCAGCAGCGCATCCGGGACAGGGGTTGATCAGCCCCAGCATTTT. Its protein product is CASSASGTGVDQPQHF.